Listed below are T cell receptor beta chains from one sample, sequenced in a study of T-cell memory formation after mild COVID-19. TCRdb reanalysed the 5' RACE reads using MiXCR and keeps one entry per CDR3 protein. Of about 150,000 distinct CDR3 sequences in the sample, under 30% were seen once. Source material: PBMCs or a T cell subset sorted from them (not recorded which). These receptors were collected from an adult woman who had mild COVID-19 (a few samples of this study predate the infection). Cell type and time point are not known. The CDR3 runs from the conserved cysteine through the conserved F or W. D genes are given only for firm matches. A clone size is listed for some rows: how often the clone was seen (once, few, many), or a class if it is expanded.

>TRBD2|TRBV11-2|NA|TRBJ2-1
TGTGCCAGCAGCTCGGGAGGATCGGGCAATGAGCAGTTCTTC
CASSSGGSGNEQFF
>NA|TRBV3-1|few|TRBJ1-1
TGTGCCAGCAGCCAAGCAGCCCTCTTGCGGACTGAAGCTTTCTTT
CASSQAALLRTEAFF
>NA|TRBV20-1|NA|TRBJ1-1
TGCAGTGCTCTAGGACCACCCACTGAAGCTTTCTTT
CSALGPPTEAFF
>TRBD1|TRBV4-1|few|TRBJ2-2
TGCGCCAGCAGCCAGGGGACAGCCCTGAACACCGGGGAGCTGTTTTTT
CASSQGTALNTGELFF
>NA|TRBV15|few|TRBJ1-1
TGTGCCACCAGCAGAGATTCTGTTGATGAAGCTTTCTTT
CATSRDSVDEAFF
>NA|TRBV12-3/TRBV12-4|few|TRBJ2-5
TGTGCCAGCAGCGAGTTACAAGAGACCCAGTACTTC
CASSELQETQYF
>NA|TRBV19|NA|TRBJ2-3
TGTGCCAGTAGTATCTGGTCCACAGATACGCAGTATTTT
CASSIWSTDTQYF
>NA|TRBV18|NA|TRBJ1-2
TGTGCCAGCTCACCACTTCGGGGGGATTATGGCTACACCTTC
CASSPLRGDYGYTF
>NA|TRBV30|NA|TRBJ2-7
TGTGCCTGGAGTGTATGGGGGGACGGCGAGCAGTACTTC
CAWSVWGDGEQYF
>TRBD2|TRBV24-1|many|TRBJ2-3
TGTGCCACCAGTGATAAGCGGGGGTGGGAAGATACGCAGTATTTT
CATSDKRGWEDTQYF
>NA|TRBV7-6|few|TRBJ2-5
TGTGCCAGCAGCCATCGTACAGGGTCCCAAGAGACCCAGTACTTC
CASSHRTGSQETQYF
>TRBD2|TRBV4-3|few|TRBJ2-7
TGCGCCAGCAGCCAAGATGTTGGTAGCGGGGGCCACTTC
CASSQDVGSGGHF
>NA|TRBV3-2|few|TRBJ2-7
TGTGCCAGCAGCCAAGCCTTTAAGCTAGCGGGAGCGTCCTACGAGCAGTACTTC
CASSQAFKLAGASYEQYF
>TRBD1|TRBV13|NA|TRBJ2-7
TGTGCCAGCAGCCCGAGGGGACAGGGCTCCTACGAGCAGTACTTC
CASSPRGQGSYEQYF